This is a list of T cell receptor beta chains from one sample in a study of blood T cells in healthy people across ages. TCRdb used MiXCR to reprocess the 5' RACE reads, holding one entry per CDR3 protein. The table records 800,000 or so distinct CDR3 sequences, around two thirds of them present only once. Sequencing was performed on blood. The receptors were sampled from a man younger than 40 in good health. Each CDR3 is given with its conserved first and last residue. The D gene is left open where the match is weak. Not every row has a clone size; where given, it reads once, few, many or a size class.

size: NA
D: TRBD1
J: TRBJ2-7
V: TRBV20-1
DNA: TGCAGTGCAAAAAAGTCGGGACAGGCCTACGAGCAGTACTTC
CDR3: CSAKKSGQAYEQYF

size: NA
D: NA
J: TRBJ2-3
V: TRBV4-3
DNA: TGCGCCAGCAGCCAAGTTGTGTCTAGGACGCAGTATTTT
CDR3: CASSQVVSRTQYF

size: NA
D: TRBD2
J: TRBJ2-5
V: TRBV12-3/TRBV12-4
DNA: TGTGCCAGCGGAGGGAGGCTAGCGGGGGGTTTTCAAGAGACCCAGTACTTC
CDR3: CASGGRLAGGFQETQYF

size: NA
D: NA
J: TRBJ2-5
V: TRBV29-1
DNA: TGCAGCGTGCAAGGGACGCCCCATCACTTAGAGACCCAGTACTTC
CDR3: CSVQGTPHHLETQYF

size: NA
D: NA
J: TRBJ1-5
V: TRBV4-3
DNA: TGCGCCAGCAGCCAAGATGGGGTATCTCAGCCCCAGCATTTT
CDR3: CASSQDGVSQPQHF

size: NA
D: NA
J: TRBJ2-4
V: TRBV6-6
DNA: TGTGCCAGCAGCCTAAGGGGGGCAAGCTCCTACAATGAGCAGTACTTC
CDR3: CASSLRGASSYNEQYF

size: NA
D: NA
J: TRBJ1-2
V: TRBV5-1
DNA: TGCGCCAGCAGCTTGAGCAGGAAGGTTAACTATGGCTACACCTTC
CDR3: CASSLSRKVNYGYTF

size: NA
D: NA
J: TRBJ2-5
V: TRBV6-1
DNA: TGTGCCAGCAGTGAAGCCGGGTACCAAGAGACCCAGTACTTC
CDR3: CASSEAGYQETQYF

size: once
D: NA
J: TRBJ2-3
V: TRBV7-6
DNA: TGTGCCGGCAGCTTATTAGCAGGGACTACAGATACGCAGTATTTT
CDR3: CAGSLLAGTTDTQYF

size: NA
D: NA
J: TRBJ2-7
V: TRBV12-3/TRBV12-4
DNA: TGTGCCAGCAGTTTCTTTGACGTCTTCCCCTACGAGCAGTACTTC
CDR3: CASSFFDVFPYEQYF

size: NA
D: NA
J: TRBJ1-5
V: TRBV4-2
DNA: TGTGCCAGCAGCCAACCGGCGGGGGGCAGAAATCAGCCCCAGCATTTT
CDR3: CASSQPAGGRNQPQHF

size: NA
D: TRBD1
J: TRBJ1-4
V: TRBV6-2/TRBV6-3
DNA: TGTGCCAGCAGCTCGGACAGGGGTGCGGCTAATGAAAAACTGTTTTTT
CDR3: CASSSDRGAANEKLFF

size: NA
D: TRBD1
J: TRBJ1-2
V: TRBV7-9
DNA: TGTGCCAGCAGCAACTCCGGGACAGGGGCCTATGGCTACACCTTC
CDR3: CASSNSGTGAYGYTF

size: NA
D: TRBD1
J: TRBJ1-2
V: TRBV20-1
DNA: TGCAGTGCTAAGGGACAGCTCCACTATGGCTACACCTTC
CDR3: CSAKGQLHYGYTF

size: NA
D: TRBD2
J: TRBJ2-3
V: TRBV9
DNA: TGTGCCAGCAGCGCGGGGGGGACTAGAAGCCCTGCTAGCACAGATACGCAGTATTTT
CDR3: CASSAGGTRSPASTDTQYF

size: NA
D: NA
J: TRBJ2-3
V: TRBV20-1
DNA: TGCAGTGCTAAATACAGGGTTATGGCAGATACGCAGTATTTT
CDR3: CSAKYRVMADTQYF

size: NA
D: NA
J: TRBJ1-1
V: TRBV6-1
DNA: TGTGCCAGCAGTGAATCAGAGGCGACTATGAACACTGAAGCTTTCTTT
CDR3: CASSESEATMNTEAFF

size: NA
D: NA
J: TRBJ2-3
V: TRBV5-1
DNA: TGCGCCAGCAGCTCAGCACTAGGTGATACGCAGTATTTT
CDR3: CASSSALGDTQYF

size: NA
D: NA
J: TRBJ1-5
V: TRBV6-5
DNA: TGTGCCAGCACGGCGGAGGGTGAAAGCAATCAGCCCCAGCATTTT
CDR3: CASTAEGESNQPQHF

size: few
D: TRBD1
J: TRBJ2-7
V: TRBV9
DNA: TGTGCCAGCAGCGTAGGACAGGGAATTGGCGAGCAGTACTTC
CDR3: CASSVGQGIGEQYF

size: once
D: NA
J: TRBJ2-1
V: TRBV29-1
DNA: TGCAGCGGTTCGCCCTGGAGTTACAATGAGCAGTTCTTC
CDR3: CSGSPWSYNEQFF

size: NA
D: NA
J: TRBJ1-6
V: TRBV7-2
DNA: TGTGCCAGCAGCCCGGACGGGGGTTGGTCACCCCTCCACTTT
CDR3: CASSPDGGWSPLHF

size: few
D: NA
J: TRBJ2-4
V: TRBV5-6
DNA: TGTGCCAGCAGCTTCAACCTACCCCAAGCCAAAAACATTCAGTACTTC
CDR3: CASSFNLPQAKNIQYF